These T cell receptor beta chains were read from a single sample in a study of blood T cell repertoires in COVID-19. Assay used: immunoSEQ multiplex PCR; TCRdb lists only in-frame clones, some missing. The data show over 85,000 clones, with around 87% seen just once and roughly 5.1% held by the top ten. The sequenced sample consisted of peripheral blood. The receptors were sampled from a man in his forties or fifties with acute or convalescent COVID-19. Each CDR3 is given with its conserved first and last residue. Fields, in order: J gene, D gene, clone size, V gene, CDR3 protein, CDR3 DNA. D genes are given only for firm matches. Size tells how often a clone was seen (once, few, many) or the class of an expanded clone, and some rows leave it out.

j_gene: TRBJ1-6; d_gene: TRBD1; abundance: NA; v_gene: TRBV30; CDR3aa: CAWENRGNSPLHF; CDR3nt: TGTGCCTGGGAGAACAGGGGTAATTCACCCCTCCACTTT
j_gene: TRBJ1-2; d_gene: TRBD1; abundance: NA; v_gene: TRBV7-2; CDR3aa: CASSFRDREVASDGYTF; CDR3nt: TGTGCCAGCAGCTTTAGAGACAGGGAGGTGGCGAGTGATGGCTACACCTTC
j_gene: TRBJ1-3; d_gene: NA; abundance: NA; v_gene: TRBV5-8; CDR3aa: CASSLRGSPSAGNTIYF; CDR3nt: TGTGCCAGCAGCTTAAGAGGGAGTCCGTCAGCTGGAAACACCATATATTTT
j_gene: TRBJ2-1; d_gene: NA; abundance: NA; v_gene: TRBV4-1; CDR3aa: CASSQAPQGREQFF; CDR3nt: TGCGCCAGCAGCCAAGCCCCACAGGGCCGGGAGCAGTTCTTC
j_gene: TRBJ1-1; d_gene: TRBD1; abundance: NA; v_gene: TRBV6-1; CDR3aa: CASSSSTGFTEAFF; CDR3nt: TGTGCCAGCAGTTCCTCGACAGGGTTCACTGAAGCTTTCTTT
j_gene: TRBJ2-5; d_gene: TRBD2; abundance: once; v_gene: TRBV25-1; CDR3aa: CASSEFMGGRETQYF; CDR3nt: TGTGCCAGCAGTGAATTTATGGGAGGGCGGGAGACCCAGTACTTC
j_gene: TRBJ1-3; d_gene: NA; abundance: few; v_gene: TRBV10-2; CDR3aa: CASSERRIGSGNTIYF; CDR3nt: TGCGCCAGCAGTGAGAGGAGGATAGGCTCTGGAAACACCATATATTTT
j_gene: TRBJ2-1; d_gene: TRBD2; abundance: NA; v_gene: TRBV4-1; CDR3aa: CASSQVASGEQFF; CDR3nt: TGCGCCAGCAGCCAAGTAGCTAGCGGCGAGCAGTTCTTC
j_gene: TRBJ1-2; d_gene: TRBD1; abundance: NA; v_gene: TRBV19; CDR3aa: CASSVRTGHGYTF; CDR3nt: TGTGCCAGTAGTGTCCGGACAGGGCATGGCTACACCTTC
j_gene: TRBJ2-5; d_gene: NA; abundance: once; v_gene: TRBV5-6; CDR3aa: CASNKVGSRQETQYF; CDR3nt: TGTGCCAGCAACAAAGTTGGGTCGCGGCAAGAGACCCAGTACTTC
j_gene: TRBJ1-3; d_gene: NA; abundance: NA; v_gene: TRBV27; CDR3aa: CASSEDWSGNTIYF; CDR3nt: TGTGCCAGCAGCGAAGACTGGTCTGGAAACACCATATATTTT
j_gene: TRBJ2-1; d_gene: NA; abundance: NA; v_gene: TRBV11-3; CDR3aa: CASSLASSYNEQFF; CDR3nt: TGTGCCAGCAGCTTAGCGTCCTCCTACAATGAGCAGTTCTTC
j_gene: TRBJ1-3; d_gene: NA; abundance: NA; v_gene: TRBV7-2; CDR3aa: CASSSALGGVLGNTIYF; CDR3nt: TGTGCCAGCAGCTCAGCCCTGGGAGGGGTTTTGGGAAACACCATATATTTT
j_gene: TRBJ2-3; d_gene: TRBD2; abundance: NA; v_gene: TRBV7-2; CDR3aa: CASSLDSGGRTDTQYF; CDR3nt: TGTGCCAGCAGCTTGGACAGCGGGGGCCGCACAGATACGCAGTATTTT
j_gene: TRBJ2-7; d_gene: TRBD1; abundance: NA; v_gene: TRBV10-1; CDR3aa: CASSHTTGMLYEQYF; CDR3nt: TGCGCCAGCAGCCACACGACAGGGATGTTGTACGAGCAGTACTTC